Below are 14 T cell receptor beta chains sequenced from a single sample in a study of shared clonotypes between healthy human individuals. Sequencing used immunoSEQ multiplex PCR; TCRdb keeps in-frame clones, though not all of them. This sample carries 2 million to 2.5 million clones, approximately 96% of them seen once, and the ten largest clones take 0.1% to 0.15%. Sequenced sample: naive CD4+ T cells sorted from blood. The subset: CD45RA+ positively selected. These receptors were taken from a young man in good health.

The chain recombines TRBV5-1 with TRBJ2-5; D possibly corresponds to TRBD2 (6 bases). The V and J ends lost 0 bases and 3 bases respectively, with 15 bases between them. Germline V gene sequence: CDR1 SGHRS, CDR2 YFSETQ. The CDR3 is 16 residues long. The CDR3 DNA follows: TGCGCCAGCAGCTTGGGGAGAGGGACGGGAGAAGAGACCCAGTACTTC. Encoded protein: CASSLGRGTGEETQYF.

Notes on this clone: Other DNA sequences from this sample encode an identical CDR3 as well. This chain connects TRBV5-4 to TRBJ1-2, with unresolved D. There are 14 residues in the CDR3. The germline CDR1 and CDR2 sequences are SGHNT and YYREEE (reference sequence). Trimming took off 0 bases at V and 1 base at J, with 7 bases between the two ends. The DNA for the CDR3 is TGTGCCAGCAGCTTGGAGGGCGGTAACTATGGCTACACCTTC. Its translation is CASSLEGGNYGYTF.

The chain combines TRBV13 with TRBJ1-1; no clear D gene. With 5 bases removed from V and 4 bases from J, the gap between germline ends came to 11 bases. This CDR3 is 13 amino acids long. Germline values: CDR1 PRHDT, CDR2 FYEKMQ (reference sequence). The CDR3 nucleotides read TGTGCCAGCAGCCCAAGCCGGGCCACTGAAGCTTTCTTT. Amino acid sequence: CASSPSRATEAFF.

The chain couples TRBV30 to TRBJ2-1; 12 bases are shared with TRBD1. The CDR3 is made up of 16 amino acids. Per germline, CDR1 GTSNPN and CDR2 SVGIG (reference sequence). J lost 7 bases, V lost 3 bases, and 10 bases had no gene match. The CDR3 DNA sequence: TGTGCCTGGAGCGGGGGACAGGGGGCTTGGGCGAATGAGCAGTTCTTC. Protein: CAWSGGQGAWANEQFF.

This chain joins TRBV18 and TRBJ2-7; D perhaps matches TRBD2 (6 bases). The CDR3 has 14 residues. V lost 5 bases, J lost 7 bases, and 18 bases lay in between. The germline V gene encodes CDR1 KGHSH and CDR2 LQKENI. The CDR3 loop reads CASSENTFSGEQYF. CDR3 bases: TGTGCCAGCTCAGAGAATACTTTCAGCGGGGAGCAGTACTTC.

The chain employs TRBV6-1 and TRBJ2-2; 11 bases align to TRBD1. Germline lookup yields CDR1 MNHNS and CDR2 SASEGT. With V trimmed by 10 bases and J by 7 bases, 8 bases remained unmatched. This CDR3 has 14 residues. CDR3 coding DNA: TGTGCCACTAGAGGACAGGGGGCTATCGGGGAGCTGTTTTTT. Residues: CATRGQGAIGELFF.

V and J are TRBV5-1 and TRBJ2-2; D unclear. Looked up from germline, CDR1 is SGHRS and CDR2 is YFSETQ. CDR3 length: 15 amino acids. Trimming removed 1 base from V and 2 bases from J, with 9 bases in between. The DNA of the CDR3 is TGCGCCAGCAGCTTGTCCAGGCCCAACACCGGGGAGCTGTTTTTT. Protein: CASSLSRPNTGELFF.

The genes are TRBV27 and TRBJ2-2; tentatively, D is TRBD2 (6 bases). V was trimmed by 3 bases and J by 7 bases, leaving 18 bases between them. Germline CDR1 is MNHEY and CDR2 is SMNVEV (reference sequence). The CDR3 is made up of 16 amino acids. CDR3 protein: CASSFSAGTWGGELFF. In DNA form, the CDR3 reads TGTGCCAGCAGTTTTTCGGCAGGGACTTGGGGCGGGGAGCTGTTTTTT.

V gene TRBV7-9 combines with J gene TRBJ1-1; the D is unclear. Trimming pared 1 base from V and 1 base from J, leaving 7 bases between. CDR1 is SEHNR, CDR2 FQNEAQ, per germline (reference sequence). The length of the CDR3 is 14 residues. The CDR3 protein is CASSLVGKNTEAFF. CDR3 sequence (DNA): TGTGCCAGCAGCTTAGTTGGAAAGAACACTGAAGCTTTCTTT.

The V call is TRBV2, the J call TRBJ2-7; D remains unclear. The CDR3 spans 12 residues. Between the trimmed V and J ends, which lost 6 bases and 3 bases, there was a span of 9 bases. Germline V gene data show CDR1 as SNHLY and CDR2 as FYNNEI. CDR3 nucleotide sequence: TGTGCCAGCAGAACCGTTTACTACGAGCAGTACTTC. This encodes CASRTVYYEQYF.

This clone was recorded a few times. The chain uses TRBV7-6 and TRBJ1-6, with unresolved D. V was shortened by 0 bases and J by 10 bases, with 7 bases between the two germline ends. There are 13 residues in the CDR3. Germline CDR1 is SGHVS and CDR2 is FNYEAQ. In DNA form, the CDR3 reads TGTGCCAGCAGCTTAGCGCGAGAATCACCCCTCCACTTT. Encoded protein: CASSLARESPLHF.

The genes are TRBV5-1 and TRBJ1-1; D is unresolved. V lost 2 bases and J 6 bases, leaving 14 bases between the germline ends. The CDR3 totals 14 residues. Germline loops: CDR1 SGHRS, CDR2 YFSETQ. The CDR3 sequence: CASSFGSPTAEAFF. CDR3 DNA: TGCGCCAGCAGCTTCGGTTCTCCCACGGCTGAAGCTTTCTTT.

In the case of this clone: This sample also contains other DNA sequences that code for the same CDR3. This chain's CDR3 is CASSFSGATNEKLFF. CDR3 nucleotides: TGTGCCAGCAGCTTCTCAGGGGCAACTAATGAAAAACTGTTTTTT. V usage is TRBV7-9 and J usage is TRBJ1-4; TRBD1 is a possible D gene (6 bases). Trimming stripped 3 bases from V and 0 bases from J, with 8 bases between. Germline V gene lookup returns CDR1 SEHNR and CDR2 FQNEAQ (reference sequence). There are 15 residues in the CDR3.

A note on this clone: The same CDR3 is also encoded by other DNA sequences in this sample. The CDR3 loop is CASSLGTSGAGELFF. The CDR3 region has the DNA TGCGCCAGCAGCTTGGGGACTAGCGGGGCCGGGGAGCTGTTTTTT. The chain has TRBV5-1 and TRBJ2-2, with 12 positions matching TRBD2. Losses at the gene ends were 0 bases for V and 6 bases for J; bases not matched to a gene: 0. Germline V gene lookup returns CDR1 SGHRS and CDR2 YFSETQ. This CDR3 region has 15 residues.